A single sample is the source of the 19 T cell receptor beta chains below, sequenced in a study of human T cells and chemical hapten exposure. TCRdb independently ran MiXCR on the RACE reads; one entry per CDR3 protein. Among about 40,000 distinct CDR3 sequences listed, roughly 3.3% were seen once. Noted time point: patch test 2, 6 weeks after DPC sensitization. Treatment defined: therapeutic diphenylcyclopropenone sensitization with weekly scalp DPC. The input for sequencing was whole blood, taken in connection with sensitization to the hapten diphenylcyclopropenone (DPC). The source is a man aged 35 to 55 with alopecia areata. Some clones in this sample may be carry-over from other donors' samples.

This clonotype has ten or more counts. This chain links TRBV6-5 with TRBJ2-2; D unclear. Germline CDR1 is MNHEY and CDR2 is SVGAGI. This CDR3 spans 12 amino acids. V was clipped by 4 bases and J by 8 bases, with 8 bases between them. CDR3 in amino acids: CASSSLTGELFF. CDR3 DNA sequence: TGTGCCAGCAGTTCCTTGACAGGGGAGCTGTTTTTT.

This clonotype was seen at least ten times. The V call is TRBV25-1, the J call TRBJ1-3; no definite D call. Germline values: CDR1 MGHDK, CDR2 SYGVNS. V was cut by 3 bases and J by 5 bases, with 8 bases left in between. The CDR3 has 13 amino acids. CDR3 DNA: TGTGCCAGCAGTGAGGACCCAAGAAACACCATATATTTT. Residues: CASSEDPRNTIYF. Drawing the rest from reference TRBV25-1 and TRBJ1-3, the complete variable domain is EADIYQTPRYLVIGTGKKITLECSQTMGHDKMYWYQQDPGMELHLIHYSYGVNSTEKGDLSSESTVSRIRTEHFPLTLESARPSHTSQYLCASSEDPRNTIYFGEGSWLTVV.

This clonotype has more than one count but fewer than ten. The chain recombines TRBV19 with TRBJ2-1; 8 nucleotides align to TRBD2. Trimming removed 9 bases from V and 1 base from J; junction bases left unmatched: 5. The length of the CDR3 is 14 residues. In germline, CDR1 is LNHDA, CDR2 SQIVND (reference sequence). CDR3: CASQTSGSYNEQFF. The CDR3 coding sequence is TGTGCCAGCCAAACTAGCGGTTCCTACAATGAGCAGTTCTTC.

This clonotype showed up many times. The J gene is TRBJ2-7, the V gene TRBV6-5, with 12 bases aligning to TRBD2. V gave up 5 bases and J gave up 7 bases; unmatched junction bases: 6. CDR3 length equals 14 residues. CDR1 is MNHEY and CDR2 is SVGAGI in the germline V gene. CDR3 amino acids: CASSQTSGSREQYF. Written as DNA, the CDR3 is TGTGCCAGCAGTCAGACTAGCGGGAGTCGGGAGCAGTACTTC.

This clonotype was detected many times. The chain uses TRBV2 and TRBJ2-5; a possible D gene is TRBD1 (6 bases). The V end lost 3 bases, the J end lost 5 bases, and 10 bases lay between the germline ends. Germline CDR1 is SNHLY and CDR2 is FYNNEI. There are 13 residues in the CDR3. The CDR3 DNA follows: TGTGCCAGCAGTGAGGGGGCCTCCGAGACCCAGTACTTC. This encodes CASSEGASETQYF.

The table lists this clonotype with many counts. This chain joins TRBV10-3 and TRBJ2-7; D tentatively fits TRBD1 or TRBD2 (6 bases each). V gave up 0 bases and J gave up 6 bases, with 21 bases separating them. The CDR3 length is 17 residues. Germline CDR1 reads ENHRY; CDR2 reads SYGVKD. The CDR3 loop is CAISESLSWGAQGEQYF. Written as DNA, the CDR3 is TGTGCCATCAGTGAGTCACTCTCTTGGGGGGCACAGGGCGAGCAGTACTTC.

This clonotype was recorded at least ten times. The V call is TRBV20-1, the J call TRBJ1-2; D possibly corresponds to TRBD1 (6 bases). V lost 4 bases, J lost 3 bases, and 18 bases lay in between. Germline assignment: CDR1 DFQATT and CDR2 SNEGSKA (reference sequence). This CDR3 contains 15 residues. CDR3 amino acids: CSAKSGNRAYYGYTF. As DNA, the CDR3 is TGCAGTGCTAAGTCCGGCAACAGGGCCTACTATGGCTACACCTTC.

Turning to this clonotype: A much larger clone differs by one base, so this may be a read error. The chain recombines TRBV28 with TRBJ2-7; D remains ambiguous. V was shortened by 4 bases and J by 5 bases, with 18 bases between the two germline ends. The germline V gene encodes CDR1 MDHEN and CDR2 SYDVKM. There are 15 residues in the CDR3. Here the CDR3 DNA reads TGTGCCAGCAGTTCCCTGGGGTTGTCAAAGGACGAGCAGTACTTC. Protein product: CASSSLGLSKDEQYF.

This clonotype was counted many times. J is TRBJ2-3 and V is TRBV27, with D perhaps TRBD2 (5 bases). The V end was cut by 1 base, the J end by 4 bases, with 9 bases between. The CDR3 length is 14 residues. The germline CDR1 and CDR2 sequences are MNHEY and SMNVEV (reference sequence). The DNA for the CDR3 is TGTGCCAGCAGTTTATACGCGGACTCAGATACGCAGTATTTT. Its protein is CASSLYADSDTQYF.

This clonotype was recorded many times. J is TRBJ2-7 and V is TRBV7-9; TRBD1 agrees at 10 bases. CDR1 and CDR2 from the germline V gene are SEHNR and FQNEAQ (reference sequence). The CDR3 has 15 residues. V gave up 6 bases and J gave up 7 bases; unmatched junction bases: 12. The DNA of the CDR3 is TGTGCCAGCAGGGGACCGGGACAGGGGTTCGGAGAGCAGTACTTC. This sequence encodes CASRGPGQGFGEQYF. Full variable domain (outside the CDR3, taken from reference TRBV7-9 and TRBJ2-7): DTGVSQNPRHKITKRGQNVTFRCDPISEHNRLYWYRQTLGQGPEFLTYFQNEAQLEKSRLLSDRFSAERPKGSFSTLEIQRTEQGDSAMYLCASRGPGQGFGEQYFGPGTRLTVT.

A few counts support this clonotype. The chain couples TRBV9 to TRBJ2-5; D ambiguous. The CDR3 totals 15 residues. The V end was cut by 0 bases, the J end by 5 bases, with 14 bases between. The germline V gene has CDR1 SGDLS and CDR2 YYNGEE. CDR3 in DNA: TGTGCCAGCAGCGTAGAACAGACCTACCGGGAGACCCAGTACTTC. Protein sequence: CASSVEQTYRETQYF. Based on the CDR3 plus reference TRBV9 and TRBJ2-5, the full variable domain is DSGVTQTPKHLITATGQRVTLRCSPRSGDLSVYWYQQSLDQGLQFLIQYYNGEERAKGNILERFSAQQFPDLHSELNLSSLELGDSALYFCASSVEQTYRETQYFGPGTRLLVL.

This clonotype was seen at least ten times. This chain joins TRBV7-9 and TRBJ2-1; no clear D. This CDR3 is built from 13 residues. Trimming stripped 1 base from V and 6 bases from J, with 7 bases between. Germline V CDR1 and CDR2: SEHNR, FQNEAQ (reference sequence). The CDR3 coding sequence is TGTGCCAGCAGCTTAGAGGGCAGCAATGAGCAGTTCTTC. It specifies CASSLEGSNEQFF.

This clonotype appeared a few times. The rearrangement uses TRBV7-9 and TRBJ2-1; the D gene is possibly TRBD1 (5 bases). Germline CDR1 SEHNR, CDR2 FQNEAQ (reference sequence). Trimming left V 1 base short and J 0 bases short, with 13 bases between. This CDR3 contains 17 residues. In DNA form, the CDR3 reads TGTGCCAGCAGCTTAGATGGTCCTAGGGGCTCCTACAATGAGCAGTTCTTC. Its protein product is CASSLDGPRGSYNEQFF.

This clonotype was picked up many times. The V and J genes are TRBV19 and TRBJ2-2; no definite D call. The CDR3 runs 14 residues. The ends were cut back, 1 base at V and 1 base at J, with 4 bases in the middle. CDR1 and CDR2 (germline): LNHDA, SQIVND (reference sequence). CDR3 nucleotide sequence: TGTGCCAGTAGTATAGGGGGGAACACCGGGGAGCTGTTTTTT. This codes for CASSIGGNTGELFF. Together with reference TRBV19 and TRBJ2-2, the CDR3 gives the full variable domain: DGGITQSPKYLFRKEGQNVTLSCEQNLNHDAMYWYRQDPGQGLRLIYYSQIVNDFQKGDIAEGYSVSREKKESFPLTVTSAQKNPTAFYLCASSIGGNTGELFFGEGSRLTVL.

This clonotype came up many times. The gene calls are TRBV3-1 and TRBJ1-3, with D hard to call. There are 12 residues in the CDR3. Germline loops: CDR1 LGHDT, CDR2 YNNKEL (reference sequence). Trimming stripped 1 base from V and 7 bases from J, with 5 bases between. The CDR3 sequence: CASSQVDNTIYF. As DNA, the CDR3 is TGTGCCAGCAGCCAAGTTGACAACACCATATATTTT.

This clonotype was detected ten times or more. The chain uses TRBV6-5 and TRBJ2-5; 8 positions match TRBD2. This CDR3 has 16 amino acids. Germline lookup yields CDR1 MNHEY and CDR2 SVGAGI. V shed 4 bases, J shed 2 bases, and the junction held 9 bases outside the gene matches. The CDR3 reads CASSSFYRGGQETQYF. The CDR3 DNA is TGTGCCAGCAGTTCCTTCTATCGGGGGGGACAAGAGACCCAGTACTTC.

This clonotype was seen ten or more times. The rearrangement uses TRBV5-1 and TRBJ2-3; D is perhaps TRBD1 or TRBD2 (5 bases each). Per the germline V gene, CDR1 is SGHRS and CDR2 is YFSETQ. Trimming took off 2 bases at V and 0 bases at J, with 10 bases between the two ends. The CDR3 loop spans 15 amino acids. The CDR3 DNA reads as TGCGCCAGCAGCTTACGAGGGGTTAGCACAGATACGCAGTATTTT. Translated, it gives CASSLRGVSTDTQYF.

This clonotype was recorded at least ten times. This chain connects TRBV12-3 or TRBV12-4 to TRBJ2-3, with D uncertain. This CDR3 spans 16 amino acids. Trimming took off 4 bases at V and 0 bases at J, with 14 bases between the two ends. The CDR3 region has the DNA TGTGCCAGCAGTTCCCCCGGTACCTCGAGCACAGATACGCAGTATTTT. Translation: CASSSPGTSSTDTQYF.

Comment on this clonotype: It is likely a read error, because the conserved phenylalanine at the end of the CDR3 is missing. This chain uses TRBV28 with TRBJ2-7; no clear D gene. In germline, CDR1 is MDHEN, CDR2 SYDVKM. This CDR3 has 12 amino acids. V was clipped by 8 bases and J by 0 bases, with 8 bases between them. DNA for the CDR3: TGTGCCAGCGGAATCCTCTCCTACGAGCAGTACCTC. This encodes CASGILSYEQYL.